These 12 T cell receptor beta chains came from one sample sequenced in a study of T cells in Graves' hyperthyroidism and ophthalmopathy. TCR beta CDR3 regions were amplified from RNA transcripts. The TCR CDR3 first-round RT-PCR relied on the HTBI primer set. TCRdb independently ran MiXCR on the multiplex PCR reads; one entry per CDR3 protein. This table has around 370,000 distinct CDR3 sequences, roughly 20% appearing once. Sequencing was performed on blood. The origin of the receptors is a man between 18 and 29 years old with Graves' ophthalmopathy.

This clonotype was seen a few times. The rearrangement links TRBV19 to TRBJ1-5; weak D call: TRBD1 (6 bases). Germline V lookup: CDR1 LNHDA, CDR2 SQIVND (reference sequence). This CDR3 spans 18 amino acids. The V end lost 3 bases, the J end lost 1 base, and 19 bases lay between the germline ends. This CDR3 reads CASSMGAQMAASNQPQHF. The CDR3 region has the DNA TGTGCCAGTAGTATGGGGGCACAAATGGCGGCAAGCAATCAGCCCCAGCATTTT.

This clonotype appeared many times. CDR3 sequence reads: CASRDRTSGNTGELFF. CDR3 nucleotides: TGTGCCAGCAGAGACCGGACTAGCGGTAACACCGGGGAGCTGTTTTTT. V is TRBV28 and J is TRBJ2-2; 10 nucleotides match TRBD2. The length of the CDR3 is 16 residues. Germline values: CDR1 MDHEN, CDR2 SYDVKM. V dropped 6 bases and J dropped 2; count of bases not matched to a gene: 6.

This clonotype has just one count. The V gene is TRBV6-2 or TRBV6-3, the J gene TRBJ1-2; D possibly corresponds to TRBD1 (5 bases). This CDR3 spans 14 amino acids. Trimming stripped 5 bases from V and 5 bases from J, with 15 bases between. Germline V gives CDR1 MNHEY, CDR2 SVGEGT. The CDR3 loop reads CASSRAGSGYGYTF. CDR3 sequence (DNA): TGTGCCAGCAGTAGGGCAGGGAGTGGTTATGGCTACACCTTC.

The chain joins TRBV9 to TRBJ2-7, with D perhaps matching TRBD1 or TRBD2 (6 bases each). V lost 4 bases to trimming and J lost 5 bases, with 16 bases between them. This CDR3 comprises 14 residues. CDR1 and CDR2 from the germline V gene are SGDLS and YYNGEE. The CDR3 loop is CASSPRGGRNEQYF. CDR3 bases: TGTGCCAGCAGCCCCCGTGGGGGGCGAAACGAGCAGTACTTC.

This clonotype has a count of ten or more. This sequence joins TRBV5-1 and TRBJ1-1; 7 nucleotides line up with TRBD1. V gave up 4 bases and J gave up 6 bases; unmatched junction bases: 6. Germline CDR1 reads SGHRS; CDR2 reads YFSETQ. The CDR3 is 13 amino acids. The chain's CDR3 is CASSPGQVSEAFF. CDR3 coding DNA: TGCGCCAGCAGCCCTGGACAGGTTTCTGAAGCTTTCTTT.

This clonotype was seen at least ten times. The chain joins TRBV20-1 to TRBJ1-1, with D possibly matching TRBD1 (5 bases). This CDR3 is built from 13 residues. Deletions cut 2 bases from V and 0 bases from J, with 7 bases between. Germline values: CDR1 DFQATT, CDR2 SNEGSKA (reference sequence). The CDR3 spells CSARWGVNTEAFF. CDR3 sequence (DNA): TGCAGTGCTAGATGGGGGGTGAACACTGAAGCTTTCTTT.

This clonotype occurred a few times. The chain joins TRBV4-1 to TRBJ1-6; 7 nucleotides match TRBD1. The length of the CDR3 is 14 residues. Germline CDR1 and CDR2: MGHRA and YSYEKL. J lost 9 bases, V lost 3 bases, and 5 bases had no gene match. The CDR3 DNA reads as TGCGCCAGCAGCCAGGCTGGGACAGCTTCACCCCTCCACTTT. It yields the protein CASSQAGTASPLHF.

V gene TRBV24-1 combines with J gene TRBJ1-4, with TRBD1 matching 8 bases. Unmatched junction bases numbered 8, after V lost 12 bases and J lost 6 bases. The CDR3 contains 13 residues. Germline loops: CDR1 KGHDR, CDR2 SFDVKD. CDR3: CASGKTGDEKLFF. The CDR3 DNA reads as TGTGCCTCGGGAAAGACAGGGGATGAAAAACTGTTTTTT.

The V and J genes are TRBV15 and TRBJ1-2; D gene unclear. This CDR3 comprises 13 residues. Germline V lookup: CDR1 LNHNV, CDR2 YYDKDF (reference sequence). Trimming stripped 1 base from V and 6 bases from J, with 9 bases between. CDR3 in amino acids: CATSRGFGNGYTF. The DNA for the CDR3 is TGTGCCACCAGCAGAGGATTTGGCAATGGCTACACCTTC.

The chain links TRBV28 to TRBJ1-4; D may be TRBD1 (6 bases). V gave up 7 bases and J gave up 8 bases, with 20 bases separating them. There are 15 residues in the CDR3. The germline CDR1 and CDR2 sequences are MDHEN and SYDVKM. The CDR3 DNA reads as TGTGCCAGCACCCCTCGAGACAGGTCGGGCGAAAAACTGTTTTTT. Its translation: CASTPRDRSGEKLFF. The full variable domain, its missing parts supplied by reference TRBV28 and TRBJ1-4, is DVKVTQSSRYLVKRTGEKVFLECVQDMDHENMFWYRQDPGLGLRLIYFSYDVKMKEKGDIPEGYSVSREKKERFSLILESASTNQTSMYLCASTPRDRSGEKLFFGSGTQLSVL.

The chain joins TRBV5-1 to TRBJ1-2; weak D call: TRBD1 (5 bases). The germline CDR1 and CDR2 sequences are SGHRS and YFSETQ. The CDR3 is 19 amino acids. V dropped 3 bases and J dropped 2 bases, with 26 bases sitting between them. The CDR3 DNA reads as TGCGCCAGCAGCTCAACTTTGATGCCCTATCGGGGCCGAAACTATGGCTACACCTTC. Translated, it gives CASSSTLMPYRGRNYGYTF.

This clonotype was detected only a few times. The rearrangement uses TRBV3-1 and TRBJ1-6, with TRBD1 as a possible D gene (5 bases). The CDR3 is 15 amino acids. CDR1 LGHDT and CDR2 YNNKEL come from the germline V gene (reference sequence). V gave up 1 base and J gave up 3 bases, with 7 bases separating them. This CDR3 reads CASSQGQSYNSPLHF. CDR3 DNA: TGTGCCAGCAGCCAAGGACAGAGCTATAATTCACCCCTCCACTTT.